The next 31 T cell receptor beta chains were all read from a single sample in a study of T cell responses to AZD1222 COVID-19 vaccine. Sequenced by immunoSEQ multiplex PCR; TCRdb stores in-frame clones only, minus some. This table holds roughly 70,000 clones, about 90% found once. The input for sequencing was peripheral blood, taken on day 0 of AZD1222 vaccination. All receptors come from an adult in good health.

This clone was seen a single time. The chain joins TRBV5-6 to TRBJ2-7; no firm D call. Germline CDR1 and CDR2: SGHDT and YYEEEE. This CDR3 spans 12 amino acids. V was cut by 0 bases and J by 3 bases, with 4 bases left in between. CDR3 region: CASSLDFYEQYF. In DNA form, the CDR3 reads TGTGCCAGCAGCTTGGATTTCTACGAGCAGTACTTC.

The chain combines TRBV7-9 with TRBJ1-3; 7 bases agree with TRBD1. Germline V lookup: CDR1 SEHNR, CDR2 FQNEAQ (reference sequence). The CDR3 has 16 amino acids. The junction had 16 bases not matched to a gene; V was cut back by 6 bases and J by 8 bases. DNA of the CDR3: TGTGCCAGCAGACCTGGACAGGACTCAATAAAAGACACCATATATTTT. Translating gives CASRPGQDSIKDTIYF. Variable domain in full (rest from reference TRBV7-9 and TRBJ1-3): DTGVSQNPRHKITKRGQNVTFRCDPISEHNRLYWYRQTLGQGPEFLTYFQNEAQLEKSRLLSDRFSAERPKGSFSTLEIQRTEQGDSAMYLCASRPGQDSIKDTIYFGEGSWLTVV.

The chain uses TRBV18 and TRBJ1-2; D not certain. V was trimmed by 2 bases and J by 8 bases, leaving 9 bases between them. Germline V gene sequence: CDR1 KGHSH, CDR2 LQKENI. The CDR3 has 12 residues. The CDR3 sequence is CASSPRGLGYTF. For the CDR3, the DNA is TGTGCCAGCTCACCAAGAGGGTTAGGCTACACCTTC.

The CDR3 DNA reads as TGCGCCAGCAGGCGCGGCGACAGGATTACAGATACGCAGTATTTT. Encoded protein: CASRRGDRITDTQYF. J is TRBJ2-3 and V is TRBV5-1; maybe TRBD1 (6 bases). This CDR3 region has 15 residues. Deletions cut 5 bases from V and 3 bases from J, with 16 bases between. The germline CDR1 and CDR2 sequences are SGHRS and YFSETQ.

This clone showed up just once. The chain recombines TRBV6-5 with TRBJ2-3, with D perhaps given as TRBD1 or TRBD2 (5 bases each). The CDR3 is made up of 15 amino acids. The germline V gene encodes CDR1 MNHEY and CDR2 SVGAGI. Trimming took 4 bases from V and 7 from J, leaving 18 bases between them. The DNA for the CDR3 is TGTGCCAGCAGTTTCCGGGGCGGACCAGGGAATACGCAGTATTTT. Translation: CASSFRGGPGNTQYF.

Here the CDR3 reads CASSEGSGFNEKLFF. CDR3 nucleotide sequence: TGTGCCAGCAGTGAGGGATCGGGCTTTAATGAAAAACTGTTTTTT. This sequence joins TRBV6-1 and TRBJ1-4; unclear D gene. Germline-derived CDR1 and CDR2 are MNHNS and SASEGT. V was cut by 3 bases and J by 4 bases, with 12 bases left in between. The CDR3 runs to 15 residues.

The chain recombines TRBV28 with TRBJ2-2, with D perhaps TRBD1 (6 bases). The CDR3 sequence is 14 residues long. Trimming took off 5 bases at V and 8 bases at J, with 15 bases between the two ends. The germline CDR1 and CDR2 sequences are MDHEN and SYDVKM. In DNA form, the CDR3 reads TGTGCCAGCAGTCCGAACAGGGTACCGGGGGAGCTGTTTTTT. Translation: CASSPNRVPGELFF.

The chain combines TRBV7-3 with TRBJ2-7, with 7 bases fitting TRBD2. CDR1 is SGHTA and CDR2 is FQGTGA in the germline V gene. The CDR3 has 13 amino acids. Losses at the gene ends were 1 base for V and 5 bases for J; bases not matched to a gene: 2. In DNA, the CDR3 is TGTGCCAGCAGCTTAAGGGAGGGCCACGAGCAGTACTTC. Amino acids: CASSLREGHEQYF. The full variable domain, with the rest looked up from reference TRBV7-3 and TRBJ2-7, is GAGVSQTPSNKVTEKGKYVELRCDPISGHTALYWYRQSLGQGPEFLIYFQGTGAADDSGLPNDRFFAVRPEGSVSTLKIQRTERGDSAVYLCASSLREGHEQYFGPGTRLTVT.

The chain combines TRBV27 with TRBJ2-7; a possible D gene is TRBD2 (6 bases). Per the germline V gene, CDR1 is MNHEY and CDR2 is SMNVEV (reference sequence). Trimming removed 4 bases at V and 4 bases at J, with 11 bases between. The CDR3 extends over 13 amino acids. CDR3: CASSWEDGYEQYF. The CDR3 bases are TGTGCCAGCAGTTGGGAGGACGGTTACGAGCAGTACTTC.

The CDR3 DNA is TGTGCCAGCAGCTTAGCCAGGGGGGGAGCTCCCGGCAATGAGCAGTTCTTC. Its translation is CASSLARGGAPGNEQFF. The chain employs TRBV7-2 and TRBJ2-1, with D perhaps assigned TRBD1 or TRBD2 (7 bases each). CDR1 is SGHTA, CDR2 FQGNSA, per germline. This CDR3 contains 17 residues. V was clipped by 0 bases and J by 6 bases, with 18 bases between them.

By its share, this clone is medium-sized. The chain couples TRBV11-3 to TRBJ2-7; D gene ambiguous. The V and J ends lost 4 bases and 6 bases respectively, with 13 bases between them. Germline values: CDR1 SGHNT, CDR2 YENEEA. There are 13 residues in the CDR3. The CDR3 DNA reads TGTGCCAGCAGCTCGGATCTCTTCCTCGAGCAGTACTTC. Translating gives CASSSDLFLEQYF. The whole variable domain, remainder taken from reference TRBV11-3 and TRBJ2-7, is EAGVVQSPRYKIIEKKQPVAFWCNPISGHNTLYWYLQNLGQGPELLIRYENEEAVDDSQLPKDRFSAERLKGVDSTLKIQPAELGDSAVYLCASSSDLFLEQYFGPGTRLTVT.

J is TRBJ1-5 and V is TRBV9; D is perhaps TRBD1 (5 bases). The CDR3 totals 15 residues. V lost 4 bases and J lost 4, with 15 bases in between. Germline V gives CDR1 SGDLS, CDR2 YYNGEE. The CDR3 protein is CASSPRGDTNQPQHF. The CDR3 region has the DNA TGTGCCAGCAGCCCCCGGGGGGATACGAATCAGCCCCAGCATTTT.

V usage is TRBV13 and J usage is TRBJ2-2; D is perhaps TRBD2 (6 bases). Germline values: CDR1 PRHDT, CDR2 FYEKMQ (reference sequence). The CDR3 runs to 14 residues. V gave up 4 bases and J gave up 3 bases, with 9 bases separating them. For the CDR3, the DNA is TGTGCCAGCAGCTGGCGGGAAGACACCGGGGAGCTGTTTTTT. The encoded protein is CASSWREDTGELFF.

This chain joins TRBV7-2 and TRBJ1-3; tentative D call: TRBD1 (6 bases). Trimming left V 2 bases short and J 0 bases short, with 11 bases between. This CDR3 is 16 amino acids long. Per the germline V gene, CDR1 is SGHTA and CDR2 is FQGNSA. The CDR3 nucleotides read TGTGCCAGCAGCTTAAATCAGGGGAACTCTGGAAACACCATATATTTT. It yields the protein CASSLNQGNSGNTIYF.

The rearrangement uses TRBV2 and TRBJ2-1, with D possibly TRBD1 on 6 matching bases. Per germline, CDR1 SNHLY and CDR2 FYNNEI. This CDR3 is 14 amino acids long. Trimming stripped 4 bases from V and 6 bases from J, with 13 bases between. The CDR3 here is CASSVLVGANEQFF. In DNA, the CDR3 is TGTGCCAGCAGTGTATTAGTGGGGGCCAATGAGCAGTTCTTC.

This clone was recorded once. CDR3 nucleotide sequence: TGTGCCACCAGCAGAGATAAGTGGGGGCGCGGGACAGATACGCAGTATTTT. Amino acids: CATSRDKWGRGTDTQYF. The chain uses TRBV15 and TRBJ2-3, with D perhaps TRBD1 (6 bases). Between the trimmed V and J ends, which lost 0 bases and 3 bases, there was a span of 16 bases. CDR1 is LNHNV and CDR2 is YYDKDF in the germline V gene (reference sequence). The CDR3 is 17 residues long. Using reference TRBV15 and TRBJ2-3 for the parts outside the CDR3, the full variable domain is DAMVIQNPRYQVTQFGKPVTLSCSQTLNHNVMYWYQQKSSQAPKLLFHYYDKDFNNEADTPDNFQSRRPNTSFCFLDIRSPGLGDTAMYLCATSRDKWGRGTDTQYFGPGTRLTVL.

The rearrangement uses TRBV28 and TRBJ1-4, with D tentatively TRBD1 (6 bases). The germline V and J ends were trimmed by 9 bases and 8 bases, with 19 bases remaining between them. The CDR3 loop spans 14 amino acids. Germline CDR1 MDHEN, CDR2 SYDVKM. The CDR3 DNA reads TGTGCCAGTCAGGGAGGGGGAAGAAGAGAAAAACTGTTTTTT. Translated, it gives CASQGGGRREKLFF.

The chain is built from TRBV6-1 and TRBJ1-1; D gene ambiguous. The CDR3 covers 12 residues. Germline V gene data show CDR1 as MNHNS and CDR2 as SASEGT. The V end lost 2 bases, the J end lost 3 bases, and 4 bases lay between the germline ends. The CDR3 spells CASSEPHTEAFF. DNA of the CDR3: TGTGCCAGCAGTGAACCCCACACTGAAGCTTTCTTT.

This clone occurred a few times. CDR3 nucleotides: TGTGCCAGCAGTTTTGATAGTCGGTGGGGCTACACCTTC. Its translation is CASSFDSRWGYTF. The rearrangement joins TRBV12-3 or TRBV12-4 to TRBJ1-2; no firm D call. V was cut by 3 bases and J by 8 bases, with 13 bases left in between. The CDR3 is made up of 13 amino acids.

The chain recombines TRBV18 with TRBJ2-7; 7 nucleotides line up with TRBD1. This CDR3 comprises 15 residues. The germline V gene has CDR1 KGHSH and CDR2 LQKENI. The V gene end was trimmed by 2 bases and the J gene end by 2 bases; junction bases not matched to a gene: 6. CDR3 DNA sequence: TGTGCCAGCTCACCATCAGGGGGTGAAGCCTACGAGCAGTACTTC. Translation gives CASSPSGGEAYEQYF.

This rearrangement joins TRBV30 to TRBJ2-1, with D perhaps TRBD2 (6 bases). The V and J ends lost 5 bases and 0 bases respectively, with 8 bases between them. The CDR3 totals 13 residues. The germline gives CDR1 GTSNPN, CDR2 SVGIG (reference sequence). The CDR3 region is CAWLRDSYNEQFF. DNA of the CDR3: TGTGCCTGGTTGCGGGACTCCTACAATGAGCAGTTCTTC.

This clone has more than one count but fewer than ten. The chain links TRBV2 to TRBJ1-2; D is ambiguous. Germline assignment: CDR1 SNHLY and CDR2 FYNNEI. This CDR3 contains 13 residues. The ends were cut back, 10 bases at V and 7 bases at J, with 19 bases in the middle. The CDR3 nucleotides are TGTGCCATCCTATACACCCTAGCCTCTGGCTACACCTTC. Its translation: CAILYTLASGYTF.

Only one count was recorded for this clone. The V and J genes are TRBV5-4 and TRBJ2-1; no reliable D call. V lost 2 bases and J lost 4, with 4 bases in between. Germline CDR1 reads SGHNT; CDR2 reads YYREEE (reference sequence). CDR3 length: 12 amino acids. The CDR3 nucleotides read TGTGCCAGCAGCTTCTCGTACAATGAGCAGTTCTTC. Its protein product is CASSFSYNEQFF.

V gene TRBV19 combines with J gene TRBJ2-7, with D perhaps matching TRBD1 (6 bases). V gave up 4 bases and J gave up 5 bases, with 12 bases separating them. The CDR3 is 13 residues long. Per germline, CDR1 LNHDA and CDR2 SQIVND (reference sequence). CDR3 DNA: TGTGCCAGTAGTACGGGGACATTCGACGAGCAGTACTTC. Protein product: CASSTGTFDEQYF.

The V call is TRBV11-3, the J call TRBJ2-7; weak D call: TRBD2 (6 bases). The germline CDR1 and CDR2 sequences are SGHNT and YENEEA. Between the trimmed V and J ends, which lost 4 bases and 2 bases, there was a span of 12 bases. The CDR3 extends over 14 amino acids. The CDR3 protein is CASSSYSGTYEQYF. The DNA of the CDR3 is TGTGCCAGCAGCTCCTATAGCGGTACCTACGAGCAGTACTTC.

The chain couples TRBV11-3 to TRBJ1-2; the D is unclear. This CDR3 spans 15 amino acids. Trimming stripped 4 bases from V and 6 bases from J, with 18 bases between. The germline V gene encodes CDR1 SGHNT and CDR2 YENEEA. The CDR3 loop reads CASSSPIDLQNGYTF. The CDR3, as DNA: TGTGCCAGCAGCTCACCTATAGACCTGCAGAATGGCTACACCTTC.

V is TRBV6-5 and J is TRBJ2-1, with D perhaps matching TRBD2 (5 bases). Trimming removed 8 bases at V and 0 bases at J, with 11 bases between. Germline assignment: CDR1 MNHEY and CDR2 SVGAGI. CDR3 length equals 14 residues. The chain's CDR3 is CASRTSSSYNEQFF. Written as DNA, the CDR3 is TGTGCCAGCCGGACTTCCAGCTCCTACAATGAGCAGTTCTTC.

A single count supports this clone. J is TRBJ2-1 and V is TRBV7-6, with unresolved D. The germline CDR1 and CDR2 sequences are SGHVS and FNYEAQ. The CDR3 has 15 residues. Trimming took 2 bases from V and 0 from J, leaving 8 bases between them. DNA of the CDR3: TGTGCCAGCAGCTTAAACTACCTCTCCTACAATGAGCAGTTCTTC. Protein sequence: CASSLNYLSYNEQFF.

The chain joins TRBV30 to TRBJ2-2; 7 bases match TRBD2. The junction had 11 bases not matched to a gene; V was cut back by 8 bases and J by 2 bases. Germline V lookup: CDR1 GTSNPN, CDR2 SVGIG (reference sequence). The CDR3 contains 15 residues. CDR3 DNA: TGTGCCAGGGGAGGGGCCGGATTTAACACCGGGGAGCTGTTTTTT. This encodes CARGGAGFNTGELFF.

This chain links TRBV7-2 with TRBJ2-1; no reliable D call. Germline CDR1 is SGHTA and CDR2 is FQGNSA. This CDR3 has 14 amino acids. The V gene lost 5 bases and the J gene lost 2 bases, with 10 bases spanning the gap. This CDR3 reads CASSPGSTYNEQFF. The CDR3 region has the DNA TGTGCCAGCAGCCCCGGGTCTACCTACAATGAGCAGTTCTTC.

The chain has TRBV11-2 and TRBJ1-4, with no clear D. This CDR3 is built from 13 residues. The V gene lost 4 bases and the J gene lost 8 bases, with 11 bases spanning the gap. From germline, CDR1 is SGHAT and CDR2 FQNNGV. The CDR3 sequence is CASSSGPTEKLFF. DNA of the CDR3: TGTGCCAGCAGCTCTGGACCGACCGAAAAACTGTTTTTT. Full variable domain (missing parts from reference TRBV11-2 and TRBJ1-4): EAGVAQSPRYKIIEKRQSVAFWCNPISGHATLYWYQQILGQGPKLLIQFQNNGVVDDSQLPKDRFSAERLKGVDSTLKIQPAKLEDSAVYLCASSSGPTEKLFFGSGTQLSVL.